This T cell receptor (beta chain) was captured by sequencing in a study of blood T cells in healthy people across ages. From germline, CDR1 is LGHDT and CDR2 YNNKEL (reference sequence). The CDR3 contains 16 residues. V was clipped by 3 bases and J by 4 bases, with 18 bases between them. Study observations and caveats: Age brought a roughly linear fall in TCR beta diversity measured per million T cells. Unknown CMV status may confound age-related changes in expanded clones.

This clonotype was detected ten times or more. Its target is not known. A second PCR, run for about 6 to 12 cycles, used a sample-barcoded 5' primer plus a J-beta primer mix. TCRdb itself ran the 5' RACE reads through MiXCR, one entry per CDR3 protein. Altogether hundreds of thousands of distinct CDR3 sequences are present, 32% being singletons, with the ten largest covering 15%. Healthy Caucasians from Russia aged about 6 to 90 served as donors. Sequenced: blood. The V call is TRBV3-1, the J call TRBJ1-2; perhaps TRBD1 as D (5 bases). The TCR sequence derives from a woman older than 75 in good health. The CDR3 nucleotides are TGTGCCAGCAGCCAGCGCGAGGGGAGGGGACCCTATGGCTACACCTTC. Its protein is CASSQREGRGPYGYTF.